The source of this T cell receptor (beta chain) is a study of Graves' ophthalmopathy and Graves' hyperthyroidism. RNA transcripts yielded amplified TCR beta CDR3 regions. First-round RT-PCR with HTBI primers preceded a second-round multiplex PCR. TCRdb re-called the multiplex PCR reads through MiXCR, storing one row per CDR3 protein. The sample consists of 350,000 to 450,000 distinct CDR3 sequences, 20% to 25% of them appearing once. In its sample, this clonotype was seen many times. The CDR3 totals 16 residues. V dropped 1 base and J dropped 0 bases, with 13 bases sitting between them. Germline V CDR1 and CDR2: DFQATT, SNEGSKA (reference sequence).

The source material was peripheral blood. The chain is built from TRBV20-1 and TRBJ1-5, with D perhaps matching TRBD1 (6 bases). This TCR was sampled from a woman in her late teens or twenties with stable Graves' hyperthyroidism. CDR3 amino acids: CSARAQTGYSNQPQHF. DNA of the CDR3: TGCAGTGCTAGAGCCCAGACAGGTTATAGCAATCAGCCCCAGCATTTT.